This is a list of T cell receptor beta chains from one sample in a study of T cell changes during pregnancy in multiple sclerosis. The table came from immunoSEQ multiplex PCR; TCRdb's copy has only in-frame clones and leaves some out. The data hold about 50,000 clones, with 80% to 95% observed a single time. This material consisted of CD4+ T cells from peripheral blood mononuclear cells, taken in the second trimester of pregnancy. All receptors derive from a female donor with multiple sclerosis, enrolled in a pregnancy study. CDR3s include the opening cysteine and the closing phenylalanine or tryptophan. D genes are given only for firm matches. Clone size is stated in some rows and not others, as once, few, many or a class when expanded.

V	size	J	D	length	CDR3	DNA
TRBV5-1	-	TRBJ1-1	TRBD1	16	CASSLSQGGMNTEAFF	TGCGCCAGCAGCTTGTCCCAGGGGGGCATGAACACTGAAGCTTTCTTT
TRBV5-1	-	TRBJ2-7	TRBD2	12	CASRSGAYEQYF	TGCGCCAGCCGAAGCGGGGCCTACGAGCAGTACTTC
TRBV5-4	once	TRBJ1-1	TRBD1	16	CASSHRVTGVRTEAFF	TGTGCCAGCAGCCACAGAGTGACAGGGGTGAGGACTGAAGCTTTCTTT
TRBV5-1	once	TRBJ1-3	-	14	CASSLDRDGNTIYF	TGCGCCAGCAGCTTGGACAGGGACGGAAACACCATATATTTT
TRBV14	-	TRBJ2-3	-	15	CASSQYRAGTDTQYF	TGTGCCAGCAGCCAGTACAGGGCTGGCACAGATACGCAGTATTTT
TRBV6-6	-	TRBJ1-1	-	12	CASSLGEGEAFF	TGTGCCAGCAGTCTAGGGGAGGGTGAAGCTTTCTTT
TRBV30	-	TRBJ2-1	-	13	CAWMRVAVNEQFF	TGTGCCTGGATGAGGGTAGCGGTCAATGAGCAGTTCTTC
TRBV20-1	-	TRBJ1-2	-	11	CSAYTGFGYTF	TGCAGTGCCTATACAGGGTTCGGCTACACCTTC
TRBV5-6	few	TRBJ1-2	TRBD1	15	CASSFSGTAIYGYTF	TGTGCCAGCAGCTTCTCCGGGACAGCGATTTATGGCTACACCTTC
TRBV6-1	-	TRBJ2-5	-	18	CASSEARWASAGWETQYF	TGTGCCAGCAGTGAAGCGCGGTGGGCTAGCGCCGGGTGGGAGACCCAGTACTTC